This section outlines one T cell receptor beta chain sequence together with its context. The target antigen is unknown. Using immunoSEQ multiplex PCR, the repertoire was profiled, and TCRdb retains in-frame clones only, with some absent. The data show under 150,000 clones, around 88% seen once. These data are taken from a study of T cell responses to AZD1222 COVID-19 vaccine. Regarding the study as a whole: Regions 160-218 and 743-854 held dominance among vaccine-associated CD4 TCRs, which spanned spike. Among spike-specific TCRs, nearly half reportedly target unmutated variant regions.

This CDR3 has 12 residues. The V gene's germline CDR1 is KGHDR and CDR2 SFDVKD. V was shortened by 7 bases and J by 11 bases, with 16 bases between the two germline ends. The sequence was obtained from an adult in good health. The sample was peripheral blood, taken on day 0 of AZD1222 vaccination. The chain has TRBV24-1 and TRBJ1-1, with D unresolved. The CDR3 is CATSSPLGAAFF. Written as DNA, the CDR3 is TGTGCCACCAGCAGCCCCCTTGGCGCTGCTTTCTTT.